The 9 T cell receptor beta chains given below trace back to one sample, sequenced in a study of T cell repertoires in cytomegalovirus infection. TCRdb called the reads again in MiXCR, with one record for every CDR3 protein. This sample has roughly 130,000 distinct CDR3 sequences, with more than 20% found just once. Their antigens are not known. Specimen: PBMCs, sequenced either directly or after in vitro stimulation (not recorded which). The receptors were gathered from a human donor in good health (CMV status not recorded). Some clones in this sample may be carry-over from other donors' samples.

This sequence joins TRBV6-2 or TRBV6-3 and TRBJ2-2; D is unclear. The CDR3 runs 12 residues. The V gene lost 0 bases and the J gene lost 5 bases, with 1 base spanning the gap. Germline V CDR1 and CDR2: MNHEY, SVGEGT. The CDR3 nucleotides read TGTGCCAGCAGTTACTCGACCGGGGAGCTGTTTTTT. Protein: CASSYSTGELFF.

At least ten counts were recorded for this clonotype. The chain combines TRBV25-1 with TRBJ1-3, with 8 bases that match TRBD1. This CDR3 region has 18 residues. The V and J ends lost 4 bases and 0 bases, in that order; junction bases with no gene match: 11. Germline values: CDR1 MGHDK, CDR2 SYGVNS. The CDR3 sequence: CASSVPFGQGYSGNTIYF. CDR3 bases: TGTGCCAGCAGTGTGCCCTTCGGACAGGGTTACTCTGGAAACACCATATATTTT.

This clonotype was detected many times. This chain joins TRBV7-2 and TRBJ2-3; 12 nucleotides align to TRBD2. Germline values: CDR1 SGHTA, CDR2 FQGNSA. Losses at the gene ends were 5 bases for V and 4 bases for J; bases not matched to a gene: 10. This CDR3 contains 17 residues. CDR3 sequence: CASSLTTSGSGADTQYF. As DNA, the CDR3 is TGTGCCAGCAGCCTGACGACTAGCGGGAGCGGGGCAGATACGCAGTATTTT.

The chain uses TRBV28 and TRBJ1-5; D might be TRBD1 (6 bases). The length of the CDR3 is 15 residues. Germline assignment: CDR1 MDHEN and CDR2 SYDVKM. Trimming left V 5 bases short and J 5 bases short, with 16 bases between. CDR3 DNA sequence: TGTGCCAGCAGTGCAGCGGAGGGGGGAGATCAGCCCCAGCATTTT. Translation gives CASSAAEGGDQPQHF.

This clonotype was recorded many times. The rearrangement links TRBV7-6 to TRBJ2-1; 9 bases map to TRBD2. The CDR3 consists of 16 residues. V trimming: 1 base; J trimming: 4 bases; junction bases outside the gene matches: 5. Germline CDR1 is SGHVS and CDR2 is FNYEAQ. CDR3 region: CASSLEGLATYNEQFF. CDR3 nucleotides: TGTGCCAGCAGCTTAGAAGGACTAGCGACATACAATGAGCAGTTCTTC.

Many counts were recorded for this clonotype. The chain combines TRBV7-2 with TRBJ2-5; no reliable D call. The V gene's germline CDR1 is SGHTA and CDR2 FQGNSA. CDR3 length: 14 amino acids. With 4 bases removed from V and 1 base from J, the gap between germline ends came to 10 bases. For the CDR3, the DNA is TGTGCCAGCAGCTCGCAATCGAGCCAAGAGACCCAGTACTTC. It specifies CASSSQSSQETQYF.

This clonotype has a handful of counts. CDR3 in amino acids: CASSYSIQRVYEQYV. CDR3 nucleotide sequence: TGTGCCAGCAGTTACTCGATCCAGCGGGTTTACGAGCAGTACGTC. The rearrangement links TRBV6-5 to TRBJ2-7; D possibly corresponds to TRBD2 (6 bases). CDR1 MNHEY and CDR2 SVGAGI come from the germline V gene. V shed 0 bases and J shed 4 bases, with 13 bases lying between them. The CDR3 has 15 residues.

This clonotype was found many times. CDR3 in amino acids: CASSLEGAGAYNEQFF. The CDR3 bases are TGTGCCAGCAGCTTAGAAGGGGCAGGGGCTTACAATGAGCAGTTCTTC. V is TRBV7-2 and J is TRBJ2-1; possibly TRBD1 for D (6 bases). The CDR3 length is 16 residues. The germline V gene encodes CDR1 SGHTA and CDR2 FQGNSA. Trimming stripped 1 base from V and 4 bases from J, with 14 bases between.

This clonotype showed up many times. The rearrangement uses TRBV7-3 and TRBJ1-4; a weak D match, TRBD1 (5 bases). Germline V CDR1 and CDR2: SGHTA, FQGTGA. This CDR3 region has 16 residues. Deletions cut 3 bases from V and 6 bases from J, with 17 bases between. This CDR3 reads CASSFQAFRGDEKLFF. The CDR3 DNA reads TGTGCCAGCAGCTTCCAAGCTTTCCGGGGCGATGAAAAACTGTTTTTT. The entire variable domain, with the rest obtained from reference TRBV7-3 and TRBJ1-4, is as follows: GAGVSQTPSNKVTEKGKYVELRCDPISGHTALYWYRQSLGQGPEFLIYFQGTGAADDSGLPNDRFFAVRPEGSVSTLKIQRTERGDSAVYLCASSFQAFRGDEKLFFGSGTQLSVL.